This T cell receptor (beta chain) is from a study of cytomegalovirus exposure and HLA in healthy donors. In regard to this clone: The target antigen is unknown.

The CDR3 is made up of 14 amino acids. Germline lookup yields CDR1 SGHVS and CDR2 FQNEAQ. Deletions cut 5 bases from V and 1 base from J, with 11 bases between. General study results and limits: The classifier reportedly diagnosed cytomegalovirus status with high specificity and sensitivity. The authors enumerated over 150 TCR beta chains as linked to cytomegalovirus.

Among the 120 subjects of the validation cohort, separate from the roughly 650-subject first cohort, were the donors. Using immunoSEQ multiplex PCR, the repertoire was profiled, and TCRdb retains in-frame clones only, with some absent. The table has 150,000 to 200,000 clones, 70% to 90% seen once. The TCR comes from a woman aged 25 to 45 in good health and CMV-seronegative. V gene TRBV7-8 combines with J gene TRBJ1-1, with D unclear. Sequenced input: PBMCs. The CDR3 DNA reads TGTGCCAGCAGCGAATACGAGAAGAACACTGAAGCTTTCTTT. It is translated as CASSEYEKNTEAFF.